This T cell receptor (beta chain) stems from a study of blood T cells in healthy people across ages. Combining a sample-barcoded 5' primer with a J-beta primer mix, a second PCR ran for 7 to 11 cycles. TCRdb re-derived calls from the 5' RACE reads in MiXCR, one entry per CDR3 protein. The sample carries 1,500,000 or so distinct CDR3 sequences, under 55% recorded once. The V gene lost 3 bases and the J gene lost 2 bases, with 11 bases spanning the gap. CDR3 length: 14 amino acids. CDR1 is MDHEN, CDR2 SYDVKM, per germline. Specimen: blood. The sequence was obtained from a woman between 18 and 29 years old in good health. This chain links TRBV28 with TRBJ2-7; D is possibly TRBD2 (6 bases). The CDR3 DNA reads as TGTGCCAGCAGTTTTACTAGCCAAGCCTACGAGCAGTACTTC. It codes for CASSFTSQAYEQYF.